This TCR beta chain was documented in a study of blood T cell repertoires in COVID-19. Whole-study context: Sites in the United States, Italy and Spain provided acute and convalescent COVID-19 samples. T cells, B-cell-depleted T cells, or PBMCs provided the cDNA or gDNA that served as material.

Original analysis: Estimated nucleated cell counts came from reference gene primer amplification. Sequenced by immunoSEQ multiplex PCR; TCRdb stores in-frame clones only, minus some. That table is the source of V, J and clone size, and D and trimming were worked out from the DNA. In the table there are 80,000 to 95,000 clones, roughly 90% of which are singletons. This receptor was taken from a man between 65 and 85 years old with acute or convalescent COVID-19. The sample taken for sequencing was peripheral blood.

Here the CDR3 reads CAWSVRRTGDTEAFF. CDR3 nucleotides: TGTGCCTGGAGTGTACGCAGGACAGGGGACACTGAAGCTTTCTTT. This rearrangement joins TRBV30 to TRBJ1-1; 9 nucleotides line up with TRBD1. J was trimmed by 3 bases and V by 0 bases; bases with no gene match: 5. The length of the CDR3 is 15 residues. Germline V gene lookup returns CDR1 GTSNPN and CDR2 SVGIG (reference sequence).